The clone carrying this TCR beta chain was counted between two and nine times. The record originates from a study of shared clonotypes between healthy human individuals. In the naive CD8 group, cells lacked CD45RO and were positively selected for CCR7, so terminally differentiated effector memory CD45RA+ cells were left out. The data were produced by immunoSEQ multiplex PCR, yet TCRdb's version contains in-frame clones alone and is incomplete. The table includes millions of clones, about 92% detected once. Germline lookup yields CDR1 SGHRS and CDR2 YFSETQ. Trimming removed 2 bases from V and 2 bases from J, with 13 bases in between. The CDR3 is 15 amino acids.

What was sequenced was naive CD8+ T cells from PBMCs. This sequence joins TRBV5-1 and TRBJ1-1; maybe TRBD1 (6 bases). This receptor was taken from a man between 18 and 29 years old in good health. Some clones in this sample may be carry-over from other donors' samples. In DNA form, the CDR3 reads TGCGCCAGCAGCTTCACAATACAGGGAAACACTGAAGCTTTCTTT. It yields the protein CASSFTIQGNTEAFF.